One and the same sample provided the 32 T cell receptor beta chains below, sequenced in a study of regulatory T cells in long-lasting Graves disease. Building of the TCR beta libraries involved iRepertoire HTBI primers and Arm-PCR of CDR3 regions. MiXCR, applied by TCRdb to the multiplex PCR reads, yields one record per CDR3 protein. The table records some 330,000 distinct CDR3 sequences, about an eighth of them present only once. Time point denoted: newly diagnosed GD, antithyroid drugs for less than 3 months. RNA isolated from PBMCs was used to make the TCR library. In addition, the sample was reused for a study of T cells in Graves' hyperthyroidism and ophthalmopathy.

Sequencing used peripheral blood mononuclear cells (PBMCs), obtained at new diagnosis, from a patient treated with antithyroid drugs. These receptors were taken from a woman in her late teens or twenties with Graves disease.

J is TRBJ1-1 and V is TRBV27; D is unresolved. The V gene lost 2 bases and the J gene lost 0 bases, with 7 bases spanning the gap. Germline CDR1 and CDR2: MNHEY and SMNVEV (reference sequence). The CDR3 sequence is 14 residues long. DNA of the CDR3: TGTGCCAGCAGTTTAACGGTGTTGAACACTGAAGCTTTCTTT. Translating gives CASSLTVLNTEAFF.

This clonotype was observed a handful of times. This chain connects TRBV7-3 to TRBJ2-3; D is possibly TRBD2 (7 bases). V lost 1 base, J lost 8 bases, and 13 bases lay in between. The germline V gene encodes CDR1 SGHTA and CDR2 FQGTGA. CDR3 length: 14 residues. The CDR3 protein is CASSLRGGGGTQYF. In nucleotides, the CDR3 is TGTGCCAGCAGCTTAAGGGGGGGCGGGGGTACGCAGTATTTT.

In its sample, this clonotype was seen many times. The chain joins TRBV20-1 to TRBJ2-7, with D perhaps matching TRBD1 or TRBD2 (6 bases each). CDR1 and CDR2 from the germline V gene are DFQATT and SNEGSKA (reference sequence). The CDR3 runs 15 residues. The V and J ends lost 0 bases and 3 bases respectively, with 15 bases between them. The CDR3 spells CSARDRLGGGYEQYF. The CDR3 DNA reads as TGCAGTGCTAGAGATCGGTTAGGGGGAGGCTACGAGCAGTACTTC.

This clonotype was recorded many times. The rearrangement joins TRBV28 to TRBJ2-3; the D is unclear. The germline V gene encodes CDR1 MDHEN and CDR2 SYDVKM. The CDR3 runs 15 residues. The V end was cut by 7 bases, the J end by 0 bases, with 14 bases between. CDR3 sequence: CASNRPAFSTDTQYF. DNA for the CDR3: TGTGCCAGCAACCGACCAGCCTTTAGCACAGATACGCAGTATTTT.

Regarding this clonotype: Since a much larger clone is just one base distant, this may be a read error. The V gene is TRBV6-2 or TRBV6-3, the J gene TRBJ1-2, with 7 bases that match TRBD1. The CDR3 covers 16 residues. V was pared by 5 bases and J by 5 bases, with 14 bases of the junction left unmatched. The germline V gene encodes CDR1 MNHEY and CDR2 SVGEGT. The CDR3 protein is CASSEVQGGVGYGYTF. CDR3 nucleotide sequence: TGTGCCAGCAGTGAAGTCCAAGGGGGCGTAGGGTATGGCTACACCTTC.

This clonotype was detected many times. The CDR3 protein is CASSSGPGGLVYGYTF. Here the CDR3 DNA reads TGTGCCAGCAGTTCCGGGCCAGGGGGGCTGGTCTATGGCTACACCTTC. V usage is TRBV2 and J usage is TRBJ1-2; 7 bases line up with TRBD1. V gave up 5 bases and J gave up 4 bases; unmatched junction bases: 13. Germline V gene lookup returns CDR1 SNHLY and CDR2 FYNNEI. The CDR3 is made up of 16 amino acids. Drawing the rest from reference TRBV2 and TRBJ1-2, the complete variable domain is EPEVTQTPSHQVTQMGQEVILRCVPISNHLYFYWYRQILGQKVEFLVSFYNNEISEKSEIFDDQFSVERPDGSNFTLKIRSTKLEDSAMYFCASSSGPGGLVYGYTFGSGTRLTVV.

This sequence joins TRBV9 and TRBJ2-2; 10 nucleotides match TRBD2. The CDR3 is 17 amino acids. Germline assignment: CDR1 SGDLS and CDR2 YYNGEE. V shed 1 base, J shed 2 bases, and the junction held 5 bases outside the gene matches. The CDR3 sequence: CASSVPLAGVNTGELFF. The CDR3 DNA reads TGTGCCAGCAGCGTACCCCTAGCGGGGGTTAACACCGGGGAGCTGTTTTTT. The whole variable domain, remainder taken from reference TRBV9 and TRBJ2-2, is DSGVTQTPKHLITATGQRVTLRCSPRSGDLSVYWYQQSLDQGLQFLIQYYNGEERAKGNILERFSAQQFPDLHSELNLSSLELGDSALYFCASSVPLAGVNTGELFFGEGSRLTVL.

This clonotype has a count of ten or more. Here the CDR3 reads CASSPRGGGKPQHF. In nucleotides, the CDR3 is TGTGCCAGCAGCCCCCGGGGGGGCGGAAAGCCCCAGCATTTT. The chain employs TRBV7-2 and TRBJ1-5, with a tentative D call TRBD1 (6 bases). Germline V lookup: CDR1 SGHTA, CDR2 FQGNSA. The CDR3 is 14 amino acids. The V end lost 5 bases, the J end lost 8 bases, and 16 bases lay between the germline ends.

V gene TRBV7-9 combines with J gene TRBJ2-5; no clear D gene. There are 14 residues in the CDR3. The germline V gene has CDR1 SEHNR and CDR2 FQNEAQ (reference sequence). Trimming left V 6 bases short and J 3 bases short, with 14 bases between. This CDR3 is CASRPPADKETQYF. The CDR3 nucleotides are TGTGCCAGCAGACCCCCGGCGGATAAAGAGACCCAGTACTTC. Using reference TRBV7-9 and TRBJ2-5 for the parts outside the CDR3, the full variable domain is DTGVSQNPRHKITKRGQNVTFRCDPISEHNRLYWYRQTLGQGPEFLTYFQNEAQLEKSRLLSDRFSAERPKGSFSTLEIQRTEQGDSAMYLCASRPPADKETQYFGPGTRLLVL.

The chain uses TRBV13 and TRBJ2-1; TRBD1 matches 10 bases. V was clipped by 5 bases and J by 10 bases; unmatched bases: 14. This CDR3 has 16 residues. The germline gives CDR1 PRHDT, CDR2 FYEKMQ (reference sequence). The CDR3 here is CASSLITGTGDYEQFF. The CDR3 DNA follows: TGTGCCAGCAGCCTCATCACCGGGACAGGGGACTACGAGCAGTTCTTC.

The V call is TRBV10-2, the J call TRBJ2-7; TRBD1 agrees at 7 bases. Germline-derived CDR1 and CDR2 are WSHSY and SAAADI. The CDR3 totals 13 residues. The junction had 10 bases not matched to a gene; V was cut back by 10 bases and J by 4 bases. The CDR3 spells CATLGDSWYEQYF. The CDR3 nucleotides are TGCGCCACCTTAGGGGACAGCTGGTACGAGCAGTACTTC.

At least ten counts were recorded for this clonotype. The rearrangement links TRBV2 to TRBJ2-7, with 10 bases aligning to TRBD1. The CDR3 loop spans 13 amino acids. Germline CDR1 is SNHLY and CDR2 is FYNNEI. With V trimmed by 5 bases and J by 10 bases, 8 bases remained unmatched. The CDR3 bases are TGTGCCAGCAGTACCGACAGGGGGCTTTCCCAGTACGTC. Translating it yields CASSTDRGLSQYV.

This clonotype was observed at least ten times. The chain employs TRBV12-5 and TRBJ2-1; D might be TRBD2 (7 bases). V was clipped by 7 bases and J by 3 bases, with 13 bases between them. The germline V gene encodes CDR1 LGHNT and CDR2 FRNRAP. This CDR3 is 14 amino acids long. In DNA form, the CDR3 reads TGTGCTAGTGAGGGGGGGCCTCGCTACAATGAGCAGTTCTTC. Its translation: CASEGGPRYNEQFF.

The chain links TRBV27 to TRBJ2-7, with D tentatively TRBD1 (5 bases). Trimming pared 6 bases from V and 2 bases from J, leaving 20 bases between. The CDR3 spans 16 residues. Germline V gives CDR1 MNHEY, CDR2 SMNVEV (reference sequence). Here the CDR3 DNA reads TGTGCCAGCAGCCTCGAAGGGGCTGTACCGGCCTACGAGCAGTACTTC. Amino acids: CASSLEGAVPAYEQYF.

This clonotype was counted at least ten times. The DNA of the CDR3 is TGTGCCAGCAGTCGAAACTCTGGGGCCAACGTCCTGACTTTC. As protein: CASSRNSGANVLTF. The genes are TRBV7-9 and TRBJ2-6; D gene uncertain. Germline V gene data show CDR1 as SEHNR and CDR2 as FQNEAQ (reference sequence). The CDR3 covers 14 residues. Trimming left V 6 bases short and J 0 bases short, with 6 bases between.

This clonotype was recorded many times. The chain is built from TRBV5-1 and TRBJ2-2; possibly TRBD2 for D (6 bases). This CDR3 is built from 13 residues. CDR1 and CDR2 from the germline V gene are SGHRS and YFSETQ. V was clipped by 4 bases and J by 5 bases, with 9 bases between them. In nucleotides, the CDR3 is TGCGCCAGCAGCGCAGGGAGGACCGGGGAGCTGTTTTTT. It translates to CASSAGRTGELFF.

This clonotype was counted a few times. This chain joins TRBV10-3 and TRBJ2-7; 10 positions match TRBD2. The J segment lost 6 bases and the V segment lost 0 bases, leaving 20 bases of the junction unmatched. Germline values: CDR1 ENHRY, CDR2 SYGVKD. The CDR3 consists of 20 residues. This CDR3 is CAISESMLASGSWAGSEQYF. The DNA for the CDR3 is TGTGCCATCAGTGAGTCGATGTTGGCTAGCGGGAGTTGGGCGGGGAGCGAGCAGTACTTC.

This clonotype was picked up many times. The rearrangement uses TRBV12-3 or TRBV12-4 and TRBJ2-3, with TRBD2 matching over 14 bases. The better agreement between TRBJ2-5 and the DNA end casts doubt on the J call. The CDR3 sequence is 18 residues long. The CDR3 bases are TGTGCCAGCAGTTTAGTCGGTTCCGGGACTAGCGGGAGAAAGACCCAGTACTTC. It codes for CASSLVGSGTSGRKTQYF.

This clonotype was recorded at least ten times. The chain recombines TRBV4-1 with TRBJ2-7; weak D call: TRBD2 (5 bases). Germline V lookup: CDR1 MGHRA, CDR2 YSYEKL. V lost 1 base and J 6 bases, leaving 13 bases between the germline ends. The CDR3 covers 14 residues. The CDR3 region has the DNA TGCGCCAGCAGCCAAGGACCGGGTGCGGGCGAGCAGTACTTC. This encodes CASSQGPGAGEQYF.

There are many counts of this clonotype. The chain recombines TRBV12-3 or TRBV12-4 with TRBJ2-7; D call uncertain. V was cut by 6 bases and J by 5 bases, with 14 bases left in between. The CDR3 consists of 13 residues. CDR3 sequence reads: CASSPQVWDEQYF. CDR3 DNA sequence: TGTGCCAGCAGCCCACAAGTATGGGACGAGCAGTACTTC.

A few counts support this clonotype. The chain combines TRBV4-2 with TRBJ2-3; perhaps TRBD2 as D (7 bases). The CDR3 is 17 residues long. The V gene lost 0 bases and the J gene lost 0 bases, with 13 bases spanning the gap. Germline CDR1 and CDR2: LGHNA and YNFKEQ. The CDR3 here is CASSQDDAGASTDTQYF. CDR3 in DNA: TGTGCCAGCAGCCAAGATGACGCGGGGGCTAGCACAGATACGCAGTATTTT.

There are a few counts of this clonotype. This rearrangement joins TRBV6-1 to TRBJ2-1, with TRBD1 matching 10 bases. Looked up from germline, CDR1 is MNHNS and CDR2 is SASEGT. V gave up 6 bases and J gave up 8 bases; unmatched junction bases: 13. The CDR3 totals 16 residues. The chain's CDR3 is CASSPLTGTGEYEQFF. CDR3 sequence (DNA): TGTGCCAGCAGCCCTCTGACCGGGACAGGGGAGTATGAGCAGTTCTTC.

This clonotype was seen many times. CDR3 loop: CASSFTSGNTGELFF. The CDR3 bases are TGTGCCAGCAGCTTCACCAGCGGGAACACCGGGGAGCTGTTTTTT. V is TRBV7-9 and J is TRBJ2-2; D is perhaps TRBD2 (5 bases). Per germline, CDR1 SEHNR and CDR2 FQNEAQ (reference sequence). Trimming left V 3 bases short and J 1 base short, with 9 bases between. The CDR3 has 15 residues. Filled out from reference TRBV7-9 and TRBJ2-2, the complete variable domain reads DTGVSQNPRHKITKRGQNVTFRCDPISEHNRLYWYRQTLGQGPEFLTYFQNEAQLEKSRLLSDRFSAERPKGSFSTLEIQRTEQGDSAMYLCASSFTSGNTGELFFGEGSRLTVL.

The rearrangement links TRBV6-1 to TRBJ1-1, with D perhaps matching TRBD1 (6 bases). The CDR3 has 13 amino acids. V lost 1 base to trimming and J lost 3 bases, with 6 bases between them. Germline V gene data show CDR1 as MNHNS and CDR2 as SASEGT. The CDR3 DNA reads as TGTGCCAGCAGTGAAGACAGGGACACTGAAGCTTTCTTT. This codes for CASSEDRDTEAFF.

Concerning this clonotype itself: A read error may account for a junction end that differs from germline. V and J are TRBV19 and TRBJ1-1; TRBD1 might be the D (5 bases). CDR1 is LNHDA, CDR2 SQIVND, per germline (reference sequence). CDR3 length: 14 amino acids. CDR3 residues: CANSLRGENTEAFF. CDR3 sequence (DNA): TGTGCCAATAGTTTGAGGGGCGAGAACACTGAAGCTTTCTTT.

This clonotype was seen repeatedly, ten times or more. The chain recombines TRBV29-1 with TRBJ2-5; weak D call: TRBD2 (5 bases). CDR1 SQVTM and CDR2 ANQGSEA come from the germline V gene. The CDR3 is 14 amino acids. The germline V and J ends were trimmed by 4 bases and 4 bases, with 16 bases remaining between them. The CDR3 here is CSVVPSGLGETQYF. The CDR3 nucleotides read TGCAGCGTTGTCCCCTCCGGACTGGGAGAGACCCAGTACTTC.

In DNA, the CDR3 is TGCGCCAGCAGGCCCGGCAGGGGACAGGTGTTCGATACGCAGTATTTT. It is translated as CASRPGRGQVFDTQYF. This rearrangement joins TRBV5-1 to TRBJ2-3, with 8 bases identical to TRBD1. The CDR3 sequence is 16 residues long. CDR1 and CDR2 from the germline V gene are SGHRS and YFSETQ. Unmatched junction bases numbered 14, after V lost 5 bases and J lost 6 bases.

This clonotype was seen repeatedly, ten times or more. V gene TRBV11-1 combines with J gene TRBJ2-1; 9 bases are a match to TRBD1. The CDR3 contains 17 residues. The germline CDR1 and CDR2 sequences are SGHAT and FQDESV (reference sequence). V shed 5 bases, J shed 9 bases, and the junction held 17 bases outside the gene matches. The CDR3 spells CASSLPHPGTGWFEQFF. The CDR3 DNA reads as TGTGCCAGCAGCCTGCCCCACCCCGGGACAGGGTGGTTTGAGCAGTTCTTC.

This clonotype has at least ten counts. The chain has TRBV29-1 and TRBJ1-2; D gene ambiguous. Germline lookup yields CDR1 SQVTM and CDR2 ANQGSEA. Trimming took 1 base from V and 4 from J, leaving 19 bases between them. CDR3 length: 16 residues. DNA for the CDR3: TGCAGCGTTGAAGGTGGTGGAGCTTTAAGCCTCTATGGCTACACCTTC. This sequence encodes CSVEGGGALSLYGYTF.

The table lists this clonotype with a few counts. The gene calls are TRBV7-2 and TRBJ2-3, with a possible D match to TRBD2 (6 bases). Per the germline V gene, CDR1 is SGHTA and CDR2 is FQGNSA. V lost 7 bases and J lost 1, with 9 bases in between. This CDR3 region has 13 residues. CDR3 region: CASTSVGTDTQYF. CDR3 DNA: TGTGCCAGCACTAGCGTGGGCACAGATACGCAGTATTTT.

The sample holds a few counts of this clonotype. This chain joins TRBV25-1 and TRBJ1-1; unclear D gene. CDR1 and CDR2 (germline): MGHDK, SYGVNS. The CDR3 covers 15 residues. V shed 3 bases and J shed 4 bases, with 15 bases lying between them. CDR3 bases: TGTGCCAGCAGTGAGGACCCTCTTGGAGGCACTGAAGCTTTCTTT. It is translated as CASSEDPLGGTEAFF.

In its sample, this clonotype was seen many times. One end of the junction varies from germline; a read error may be responsible. The J gene is TRBJ1-1, the V gene TRBV11-2, with D hard to call. Germline V gene lookup returns CDR1 SGHAT and CDR2 FQNNGV. This CDR3 contains 16 residues. The CDR3 is CANSLDPVRPGGEAFF. The CDR3 DNA sequence: TGTGCCAACAGCTTAGATCCAGTCAGGCCGGGCGGTGAAGCTTTCTTT.